This TCR beta chain was found in a study of T-cell reconstitution after alpha-beta-depleted transplantation in children (dated by TCRdb to 2016 to 2017). Study-wide context: Using TCR repertoire profiling, the study quantitatively followed how T-cell immune reconstitution unfolded in children after TCRalphabeta/CD19-depleted allogeneic hematopoietic cell transplantation.

What the study reported, not specific to this receptor: The apparently early recovery of alphabetaT-cell counts about two months after transplant reportedly depended on only several hundred rapidly expanded clones that came from non-depleted graft cells. Over subsequent months, a decline in hyperexpanded clone frequencies was noted, and after one year, T-cell counts and TCRbeta diversity were mostly ascribed to newly produced T cells. The high TCRbeta diversity at day 60 in some patients was ascribed to recipient T cells and intrathymic progenitors that had survived conditioning.

CDR1 is given as SGHTA and CDR2 as FQGTGA, both from the germline V gene. Between the V and J ends, shortened by 5 bases and 1 base respectively, the junction contains 20 bases. Including cysteine and phenylalanine, the CDR3 has 18 amino acids. Kept here is only the CDR3 DNA, which spans 54 bases and is read in frame from base 1. Library preparation was by PCR. For sequencing, an Illumina HiSeq 2500 was employed. To normalize quantification of the TCRbeta repertoire, the TCR libraries were built with molecular barcoding that relied on unique molecular identifiers. The public reads were reprocessed in TCRdb via fastp at Q25 and MiXCR, keeping in-frame beta chains. All rows with the same CDR3 protein become a single entry with the most common DNA and genes. The table for this sample lists a few hundred thousand distinct CDR3 sequences; roughly 13% of them were counted only once. 2% to 2.5% of the sample goes to the ten largest clones.

On this clonotype itself: Its binding antigen is unknown. No base-level quality is on record; no much larger clone is a single base apart.

In the paper's terms, the treatment or condition label means: allogeneic hematopoietic cell transplantation with graft depleted of TCRalphabeta T cells and CD19 B cells. Transplant recipients were children who received TCRalphabeta/CD19-depleted allogeneic hematopoietic cell grafts. The sequences come from PBMCs, mostly from graft donor cells, collected 360 days after TCRalphabeta/CD19-depleted stem cell transplant. The chain employs TRBV7-3 and TRBJ2-2, with the D gene tentatively TRBD1 or TRBD2, based on 5 matching bases in each. The clonotype comes from a male patient aged 10-17 years who had a stem cell transplant for acute myeloid leukemia, so the T cells may come from the graft donor. The CDR3 region reads CASSQSPGRVGNTGELFF. Here is the DNA: TGTGCCAGCAGCCAAAGCCCAGGGAGAGTGGGGAACACCGGGGAGCTGTTTTTT.